These T cell receptor beta chains were read from a single sample in a study of T cell responses to AZD1222 COVID-19 vaccine. Repertoires were generated with immunoSEQ multiplex PCR, while TCRdb's copy carries only in-frame clones and drops some. The data show some 200,000 clones, with just over 90% seen just once and approximately 1.8% held by the top ten. Specimen: peripheral blood, collected 28 days after the second AZD1222 dose. The receptors originated from an adult who received the AZD1222 COVID-19 vaccine. The CDR3 runs from the conserved cysteine through the conserved F or W. Fields, in order: D gene, V gene, clone size, J gene, CDR3 DNA, CDR3 protein. A D gene is named only where the DNA matches it firmly. Size is stated for part of the rows, as once, few or many counts, or as a class when the clone is expanded.

NA	TRBV6-5	NA	TRBJ2-7	TGTGCCAGTCAAGGAAGTTACGAGCAGTACTTC	CASQGSYEQYF
NA	TRBV4-1	NA	TRBJ1-6	TGCGCCAGCAGCCAAGGGGGCAGGGGACGTAATTCACCCCTCCACTTT	CASSQGGRGRNSPLHF
NA	TRBV11-2	NA	TRBJ1-6	TGTGCCAGCAGCTTAGTTCTGGGTAATTCACCCCTCCACTTT	CASSLVLGNSPLHF
NA	TRBV2	NA	TRBJ2-7	TGTGCCAGCAGCGGGGAAACCTACGAGCAGTACTTC	CASSGETYEQYF
NA	TRBV7-2	NA	TRBJ2-2	TGTGCCAGCAGCTTGAGCACCGGGGAGCTGTTTTTT	CASSLSTGELFF
TRBD1	TRBV6-5	NA	TRBJ2-7	TGTGCCAGCGGGTGGGCAGGGGGTTCCTACGAGCAGTACTTC	CASGWAGGSYEQYF
TRBD1	TRBV18	NA	TRBJ2-3	TGTGCCAGCTCGCTACAGGGGGTCACAGATACGCAGTATTTT	CASSLQGVTDTQYF
TRBD1	TRBV5-6	NA	TRBJ1-2	TGTGCCAGCAGCTTGCGGCAGGGGGCAGGCGGCTACACCTTC	CASSLRQGAGGYTF
NA	TRBV7-6	NA	TRBJ1-1	TGTGCCAGCAGCTCTAGCGGCACAGGGAGCACTGAAGCTTTCTTT	CASSSSGTGSTEAFF
NA	TRBV19	NA	TRBJ2-5	TGTGCCAGTAGTATTTGGGTTTCGCAGGGGACCCAGTACTTC	CASSIWVSQGTQYF
NA	TRBV11-2	NA	TRBJ1-1	TGTGCCAGCAGCTTAGATGGTTCGGGGGAGGAAGCTTTCTTT	CASSLDGSGEEAFF
NA	TRBV18	NA	TRBJ1-1	TGTGCCAGCTCACCACTAACAGGGCCGGGGAGACAGACTGAAGCTTTCTTT	CASSPLTGPGRQTEAFF
TRBD1	TRBV6-5	NA	TRBJ2-5	TGTGCCAGCAGGGACAGGGGGCGCAGAGAGACCCAGTACTTC	CASRDRGRRETQYF
NA	TRBV6-5	NA	TRBJ2-7	TGTGCCAGCAGTTGGGGAGACGTACTGGTCTCCTACGAGCAGTACTTC	CASSWGDVLVSYEQYF
TRBD2	TRBV27	NA	TRBJ2-7	TGTGCCAGCAGTCTACGACTAGCGGGAGAATCCATCTCCTACGAGCAGTACTTC	CASSLRLAGESISYEQYF
TRBD2	TRBV29-1	NA	TRBJ2-1	TGCAGCGGGGTTCTAGCGGGAGGCTGGTATGAGCAGTTCTTC	CSGVLAGGWYEQFF
NA	TRBV5-4	NA	TRBJ2-3	TGTGCCAGCAGCTCAGGGGAGAGAGATACGCAGTATTTT	CASSSGERDTQYF
NA	TRBV4-1	NA	TRBJ1-6	TGCGCCAGCAGCCCCGGACACTCCTCCTATAATTCACCCCTCCACTTT	CASSPGHSSYNSPLHF
NA	TRBV7-3	NA	TRBJ2-3	TGTGCCAGCAGCTTAACCGGTAGCACAGATACGCAGTATTTT	CASSLTGSTDTQYF
NA	TRBV6-5	NA	TRBJ1-2	TGTGCCAGCAGTACGGACGGAAGGGGTGGCTACACCTTC	CASSTDGRGGYTF
NA	TRBV30	NA	TRBJ1-2	TGTGCCTGGAGCCCAGGGGATCATGGCTACACCTTC	CAWSPGDHGYTF
NA	TRBV2	NA	TRBJ1-3	TGTGCCAGCAGTGAAAGGGGCTTAACTGGAAACACCATATATTTT	CASSERGLTGNTIYF
NA	TRBV23-1	NA	TRBJ1-1	TGCGCCAGCAGTCAACCTTCAGGGAGGGCCCTCCGGAACACTGAAGCTTTCTTT	CASSQPSGRALRNTEAFF
NA	TRBV10-2	NA	TRBJ1-2	TGCGCCAGCACGCCAGGTTCAGGTGGCTACACCTTC	CASTPGSGGYTF
NA	TRBV4-1	NA	TRBJ2-7	TGCGCCAGCAGCCAAGCACACAGGGTGGGGGGCTACGAGCAGTACTTC	CASSQAHRVGGYEQYF
NA	TRBV2	NA	TRBJ2-7	TGTGCCAGCAGTGGAGATTGGTTCAGCTACGAGCAGTACTTC	CASSGDWFSYEQYF
NA	TRBV5-1	NA	TRBJ2-3	TGCGCCAGCAGCGTGGGTAGACTAGGACGTACCACAGATACGCAGTATTTT	CASSVGRLGRTTDTQYF
NA	TRBV6-5	NA	TRBJ1-1	TGTGCCAGCAGCCGGGACGGGAAAGCTTTCTTT	CASSRDGKAFF
NA	TRBV30	NA	TRBJ2-1	TGTGCCTGGAGTGACAGCTACAATGAGCAGTTCTTC	CAWSDSYNEQFF
NA	TRBV5-1	NA	TRBJ1-3	TGCGCCAGCAGCTTAAATACGGGACTCTCTGGAAACACCATATATTTT	CASSLNTGLSGNTIYF
TRBD2	TRBV4-3	NA	TRBJ2-1	TGCGCCAGCAGCCAAGATCCAGGGCGGGGGGGCAATGAGCAGTTCTTC	CASSQDPGRGGNEQFF
TRBD2	TRBV5-5	NA	TRBJ2-5	TGTGCCAGCAGCCCGGGACTAGCGGCTGTTGTGGAGACCCAGTACTTC	CASSPGLAAVVETQYF
TRBD1	TRBV7-9	few	TRBJ2-7	TGTGCCAGCAGCTGGACAGGGGACGAGGAAGAGCAGTACTTC	CASSWTGDEEEQYF
NA	TRBV19	NA	TRBJ2-7	TGTGCCAGTAGTATCTCGGAGGGTTTCGCCTACGAGCAGTACTTC	CASSISEGFAYEQYF
TRBD1	TRBV5-1	few	TRBJ2-1	TGCGCCAGCAGCTTAACGGACAGGGGGGACAATGAGCAGTTCTTC	CASSLTDRGDNEQFF
TRBD2	TRBV2	NA	TRBJ2-3	TGTGCCAGCAGTGCCCGGACTAGCGGGAGCACAGATACGCAGTATTTT	CASSARTSGSTDTQYF
TRBD2	TRBV10-2	NA	TRBJ2-7	TGCGCCAGCAGGACTAGCGGGAGTTCCTACGAGCAGTACTTC	CASRTSGSSYEQYF
TRBD1	TRBV6-5	NA	TRBJ1-1	TGTGCCAGCAGTTATCTCGGGACAGGGAGGGGGACTTTCTTT	CASSYLGTGRGTFF
NA	TRBV29-1	NA	TRBJ2-7	TGCAGCGTTGTTTTTGGGGGGTCGGGGGAGCAGTACTTC	CSVVFGGSGEQYF
TRBD1	TRBV10-3	few	TRBJ2-3	TGTGCCGGGGGGGGACAGGGGAAGGTCAGGGATACGCAGTATTTT	CAGGGQGKVRDTQYF
TRBD1	TRBV7-2	NA	TRBJ1-1	TGTGCCAGCAGCTCCGGACAGGGGGCACCACGCATGAACACTGAAGCTTTCTTT	CASSSGQGAPRMNTEAFF
NA	TRBV2	NA	TRBJ1-1	TGTGCCAGCAGTTTCTTACAGGGAGGTATCACTGAAGCTTTCTTT	CASSFLQGGITEAFF
NA	TRBV5-5	NA	TRBJ1-6	TGTGCCAGCAGGAGTTTCGGACAGATAAATTCACCCCTCCACTTT	CASRSFGQINSPLHF
NA	TRBV9	NA	TRBJ2-7	TGTGCCAGCAGCGTAGTGTCGGCTGGGGGCGAGCAGTACTTC	CASSVVSAGGEQYF
TRBD1	TRBV5-8	NA	TRBJ2-7	TGTGCCAGCAGCTTAGGACTGACCGGGACAGGGATATACGAGCAGTACTTC	CASSLGLTGTGIYEQYF
NA	TRBV10-1	NA	TRBJ2-2	TGCGCCACCGGAAGGCCTTTAGGAAACACCGGGGAGCTGTTTTTT	CATGRPLGNTGELFF
TRBD2	TRBV7-9	NA	TRBJ2-5	TGTGCCAGCAGCTTAAGTCTTCTGACTAGCGGGCGGCAAGAGACCCAGTACTTC	CASSLSLLTSGRQETQYF
TRBD1	TRBV7-9	NA	TRBJ1-1	TGTGCCAGCGGGGGACAGTTGAACACTGAAGCTTTCTTT	CASGGQLNTEAFF
TRBD1	TRBV6-5	NA	TRBJ2-1	TGTGCCAGCAGTTTAAACAGGGGGCCCTACAATGAGCAGTTCTTC	CASSLNRGPYNEQFF
NA	TRBV5-1	NA	TRBJ2-7	TGCGCCAGCAGACGGGGATCTACCTACGAGCAGTACTTC	CASRRGSTYEQYF
TRBD1	TRBV4-2	NA	TRBJ2-2	TGTGCCAGCAGCCAAGATCTGGGACAGGGGAGGGTGGAGCTGTTTTTT	CASSQDLGQGRVELFF
NA	TRBV10-2	NA	TRBJ2-1	TGCGCCAGCGGCTCGGGACTGATTTACAATGAGCAGTTCTTC	CASGSGLIYNEQFF
TRBD1	TRBV11-2	once	TRBJ1-6	TGTGCCAGCAGTTCGACAGGGGCTTCCTATAATTCACCCCTCCACTTT	CASSSTGASYNSPLHF
TRBD1	TRBV27	NA	TRBJ2-2	TGTGCCAGCAGTTCCCCCTGGGACAGTGAGAACACCGGGGAGCTGTTTTTT	CASSSPWDSENTGELFF
TRBD1	TRBV20-1	NA	TRBJ2-3	TGCAGTGCTACTGACAGGGGGCTAGGTGATACGCAGTATTTT	CSATDRGLGDTQYF